This TCR beta chain was profiled in a study of T cells after yellow fever vaccination. Study-wide findings and caveats: Post-booster samples contained most primary-vaccination clones (more than 95% CD4, 70% to 90% CD8). It was the secondary response that reached its peak faster, day 5 versus 15, but it was weaker. Researchers noted that a small share of clonotypes showed up in both CD4 and CD8 compartments.

CDR1 is LGHNA, CDR2 YNFKEQ, per germline. The CDR3 runs to 18 residues. The junction had 6 bases not matched to a gene; V was cut back by 2 bases and J by 4 bases. They built TCR cDNA with 5'RACE template switching, a step that put in a universal primer site and UMIs. TCRdb used MiXCR to reprocess the 5' RACE reads, holding one entry per CDR3 protein. The repertoire has around 180,000 distinct CDR3 sequences, 6.2% of them found once; the top ten carry about 2.7%. About this clonotype itself: Its antigen is undetermined.

This receptor was obtained from a man between 18 and 35 years old who received the YFV17D yellow fever vaccine. The input for sequencing was CD4+ T cells sorted from PBMCs, taken on the day of the first yellow fever vaccination. The rearrangement links TRBV4-2 to TRBJ2-1; 15 positions match TRBD2. CDR3 loop: CASSQQGLAGGLYNEQFF. In DNA, the CDR3 is TGTGCCAGCAGCCAACAGGGACTAGCGGGGGGACTTTACAATGAGCAGTTCTTC.